This TCR beta chain was captured in a study of shared clonotypes between healthy human individuals. Repertoires were generated with immunoSEQ multiplex PCR, while TCRdb's copy carries only in-frame clones and drops some. This table has 2 million to 2.5 million clones, over 85% appearing once. The germline CDR1 and CDR2 sequences are SGHRS and YFSETQ. The junction had 7 bases not matched to a gene; V was cut back by 8 bases and J by 2 bases. The CDR3 is 13 residues long. The rearrangement links TRBV5-1 to TRBJ2-7; 7 nucleotides match TRBD1. The TCR sequence derives from a man aged 18 to 29 in good health. The sample comprised naive CD4+ T cells sorted from blood. Subset reported: CD45RA+ positively selected. The CDR3 DNA reads as TGCGCCAGTACCGGGACAGAAACCTACGAGCAGTACTTC. It codes for CASTGTETYEQYF.